This TCR beta chain was captured by sequencing in a study of identical twins. Study-wide points: Because invariant MAIT and iNKT cells could be present, zero-insertion analyses could be partly confounded. Whereas memory repertoires showed no such difference, abundant cord blood beta clonotypes carried fewer insertions.

From the 5' RACE reads, TCRdb called clonotypes with MiXCR, one entry per CDR3 protein. The sample shows about 920,000 distinct CDR3 sequences, approximately 13% of them seen only once. Trimming removed 4 bases from V and 3 bases from J, with 11 bases in between. Germline V gene lookup returns CDR1 KGHDR and CDR2 SFDVKD. The CDR3 contains 14 residues. This clonotype was counted between two and nine times. The antigen remains unidentified. These data are also associated with another study on yellow fever vaccine responses in identical twins. That paper states: After vaccination, twins' T cell response reportedly seemed partly convergent, partly personalized.

This chain uses TRBV24-1 with TRBJ2-5; D is unclear. This receptor was obtained from a woman aged 18-29 years in good health. The sample was PBMCs. The DNA for the CDR3 is TGTGCCACCAGTGACGCGACTTTCGAAGAGACCCAGTACTTC. It encodes CATSDATFEETQYF.